This TCR beta chain stems from a study of cytomegalovirus exposure and HLA in healthy donors. The PCR used 60 Vbeta and 13 Jbeta primers. Only in-frame clones appear in the TCRdb table, and some are missing; sequencing was by immunoSEQ multiplex PCR. The table records about 170,000 clones, roughly two thirds of them present only once. About this clone: The antigen is undetermined.

This CDR3 has 15 amino acids. V gave up 2 bases and J gave up 7 bases, with 15 bases separating them. Germline-derived CDR1 and CDR2 are LGHNA and YSLEER. Study observations and caveats: The classifier was said to identify cytomegalovirus status with high specificity and sensitivity.

Sequencing input: PBMCs. The genes are TRBV4-3 and TRBJ2-1; TRBD1 might be the D (6 bases). This clonotype was obtained from a woman between 18 and 30 years old in good health and CMV-seropositive. CDR3 sequence reads: CASSQLGTRGNEQFF. The CDR3 DNA reads TGCGCCAGCAGCCAACTCGGGACAAGAGGGAATGAGCAGTTCTTC.